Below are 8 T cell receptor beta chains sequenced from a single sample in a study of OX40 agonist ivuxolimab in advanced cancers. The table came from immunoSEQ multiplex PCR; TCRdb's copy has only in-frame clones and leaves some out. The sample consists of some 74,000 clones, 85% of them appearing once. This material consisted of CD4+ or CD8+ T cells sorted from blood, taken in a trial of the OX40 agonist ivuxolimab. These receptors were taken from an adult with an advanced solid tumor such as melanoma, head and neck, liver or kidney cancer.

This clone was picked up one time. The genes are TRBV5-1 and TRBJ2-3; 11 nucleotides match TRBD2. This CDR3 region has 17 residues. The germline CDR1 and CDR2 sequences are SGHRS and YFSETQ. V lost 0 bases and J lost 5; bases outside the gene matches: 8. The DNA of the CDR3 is TGCGCCAGCAGCTTGGCCTCTAGCGGGGGGTATGGAGATACGCAGTATTTT. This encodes CASSLASSGGYGDTQYF. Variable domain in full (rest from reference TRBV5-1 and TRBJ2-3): KAGVTQTPRYLIKTRGQQVTLSCSPISGHRSVSWYQQTPGQGLQFLFEYFSETQRNKGNFPGRFSGRQFSNSRSEMNVSTLELGDSALYLCASSLASSGGYGDTQYFGPGTRLTVL.

The CDR3 region has the DNA TGTGCCAGCAGTCTAGATACAGGGGCTGGAAACACCATATATTTT. It translates to CASSLDTGAGNTIYF. The chain links TRBV7-2 to TRBJ1-3, with 7 bases aligning to TRBD1. The CDR3 is 15 residues long. Germline CDR1 SGHTA, CDR2 FQGNSA. V lost 6 bases to trimming and J lost 2 bases; unmatched junction nucleotides: 7.

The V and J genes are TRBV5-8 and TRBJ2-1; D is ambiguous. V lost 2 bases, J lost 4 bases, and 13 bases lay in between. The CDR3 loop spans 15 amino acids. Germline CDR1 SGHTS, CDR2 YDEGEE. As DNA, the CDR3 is TGTGCCAGCAGCTTAGGTTCTACATCATACAATGAGCAGTTCTTC. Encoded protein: CASSLGSTSYNEQFF.

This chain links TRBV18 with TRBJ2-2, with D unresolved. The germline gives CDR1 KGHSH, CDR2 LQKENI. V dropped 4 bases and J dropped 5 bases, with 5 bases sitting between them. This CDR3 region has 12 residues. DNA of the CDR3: TGTGCCAGCTCACTGGAGACCGGGGAGCTGTTTTTT. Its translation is CASSLETGELFF.

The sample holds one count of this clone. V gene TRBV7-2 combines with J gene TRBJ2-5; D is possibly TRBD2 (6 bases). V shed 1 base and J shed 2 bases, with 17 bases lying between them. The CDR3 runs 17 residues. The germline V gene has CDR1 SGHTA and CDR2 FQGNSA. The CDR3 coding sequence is TGTGCCAGCAGCTTAGGCGGAGGGATGAGGGTGCAAGAGACCCAGTACTTC. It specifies CASSLGGGMRVQETQYF. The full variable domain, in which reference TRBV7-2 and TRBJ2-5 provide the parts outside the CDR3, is GAGVSQSPSNKVTEKGKDVELRCDPISGHTALYWYRQSLGQGLEFLIYFQGNSAPDKSGLPSDRFSAERTGGSVSTLTIQRTQQEDSAVYLCASSLGGGMRVQETQYFGPGTRLLVL.

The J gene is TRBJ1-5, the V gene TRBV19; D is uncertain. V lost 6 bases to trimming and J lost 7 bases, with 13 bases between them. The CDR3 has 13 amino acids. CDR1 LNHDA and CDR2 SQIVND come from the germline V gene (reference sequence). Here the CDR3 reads CASSTQLQQPQHF. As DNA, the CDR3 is TGTGCCAGTAGCACCCAACTACAACAGCCCCAGCATTTT.

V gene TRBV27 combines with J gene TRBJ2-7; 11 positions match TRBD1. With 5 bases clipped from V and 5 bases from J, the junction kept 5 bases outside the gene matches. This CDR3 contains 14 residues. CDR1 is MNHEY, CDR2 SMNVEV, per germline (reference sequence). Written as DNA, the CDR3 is TGTGCCAGCAGTCCGCGGGACAGGGGGAACGAGCAGTACTTC. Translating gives CASSPRDRGNEQYF.

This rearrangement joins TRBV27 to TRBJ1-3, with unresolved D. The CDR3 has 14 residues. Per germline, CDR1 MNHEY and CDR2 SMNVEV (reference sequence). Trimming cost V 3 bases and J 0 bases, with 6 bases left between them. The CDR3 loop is CASSLSGSGNTIYF. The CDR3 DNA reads TGTGCCAGCAGTTTGTCAGGCTCTGGAAACACCATATATTTT.